This TCR beta chain was documented in a study of shared clonotypes between healthy human individuals. Naivety among CD8 cells was defined by CD45RO negativity and positive CCR7 selection, thereby excluding terminally differentiated effector memory CD45RA+ cells. Points on this clone: Antigen specificity is unknown.

The CDR3 sequence is 15 residues long. V trimming: 6 bases; J trimming: 2 bases; junction bases outside the gene matches: 10. CDR1 and CDR2 (germline): GTSNPN, SVGIG (reference sequence). Clones were read by immunoSEQ multiplex PCR, and TCRdb kept only the in-frame ones, dropping some. The profile shows about 2,100,000 clones, approximately 94% of them singletons. The study's findings and limits: When compared with the clonotypes that were shared by all four sorted-subset donors, the non-shared clonotypes turned out to have lower generation probabilities. About 5% of naive CD4 clonotypes were shared across a few donors. Only blood underwent sampling, and tissue repertoires likely differ.

The source of this sequence is a man aged 18 to 29 in good health. Some clones in this sample may be carry-over from other donors' samples. The chain employs TRBV30 and TRBJ2-3, with 8 positions matching TRBD2. The sample taken for sequencing was naive CD8+ T cells from PBMCs. The CDR3 DNA follows: TGTGCCTGCCCCCGGGAGGGTTTCAACACAGATACGCAGTATTTT. The encoded protein is CACPREGFNTDTQYF.